Reported below is one T cell receptor (beta chain). Antigen unknown. One entry per CDR3 protein results from TCRdb running MiXCR on the reads. The data contain about 450,000 distinct CDR3 sequences, 31% of them seen just once; the ten biggest clones take up roughly 15%. The data originate from a study of T cell repertoires in cytomegalovirus infection. Overall study context: It was the public TCR beta signatures that indicated both CMV infection and matching HLA type.

CDR1 is MNHGY and CDR2 is SAAAGT in the germline V gene. Trimming stripped 9 bases from V and 7 bases from J, with 16 bases between. The CDR3 runs to 13 residues. General study points: Dominating the ex vivo response were TCR beta clonotypes that were CMV-specific and HLA-C-restricted. Summed frequency of public TCR beta families distinguished CMV carriers with the relevant HLA.

The sequencing sample was made of PBMCs. The clonotype originates from a human donor in good health (CMV status not recorded). Some clones in this sample may be carry-over from other donors' samples. The rearrangement links TRBV6-8 to TRBJ1-5; D not certain. CDR3 loop: CAREKRVEQPQHF. The DNA for the CDR3 is TGTGCCAGGGAGAAAAGGGTGGAGCAGCCCCAGCATTTT.